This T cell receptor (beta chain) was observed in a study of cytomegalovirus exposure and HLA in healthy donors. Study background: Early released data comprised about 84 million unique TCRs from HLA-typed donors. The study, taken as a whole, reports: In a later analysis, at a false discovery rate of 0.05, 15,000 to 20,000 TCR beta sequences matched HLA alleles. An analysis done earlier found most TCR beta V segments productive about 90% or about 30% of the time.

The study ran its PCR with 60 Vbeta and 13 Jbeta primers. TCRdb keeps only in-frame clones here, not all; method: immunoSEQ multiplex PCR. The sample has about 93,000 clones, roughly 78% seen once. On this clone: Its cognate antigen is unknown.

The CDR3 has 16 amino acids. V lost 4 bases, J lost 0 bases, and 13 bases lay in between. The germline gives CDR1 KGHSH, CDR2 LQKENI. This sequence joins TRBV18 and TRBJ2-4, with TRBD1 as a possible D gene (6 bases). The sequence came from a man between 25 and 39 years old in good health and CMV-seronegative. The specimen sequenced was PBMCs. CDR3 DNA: TGTGCCAGCTCACAGACGACAGGAATAGCCAAAAACATTCAGTACTTC. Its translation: CASSQTTGIAKNIQYF.